This T cell receptor (beta chain) is drawn from a study of blood T cell repertoires in COVID-19. Study information: Collection of acute and convalescent COVID-19 samples took place in the United States, Italy and Spain. Nucleic acid was either cDNA or gDNA, and it came from T cells, B-cell-depleted T cells, or PBMCs.

V was cut by 6 bases and J by 8 bases, with 21 bases left in between. The length of the CDR3 is 15 residues. Per the germline V gene, CDR1 is MNHEY and CDR2 is SVGAGI. Original methodology: Amplification of reference gene primers provided the estimated nucleated cell counts. The assay was immunoSEQ multiplex PCR, and TCRdb's table has in-frame clones only and misses some. D and trimming come from the DNA, and the V and J calls and clone size come from that table. The top ten clones hold approximately 8.1% of a sample with roughly 110,000 clones, about 80% of them seen once. The chain joins TRBV6-5 to TRBJ2-3; the D gene is possibly TRBD2 (5 bases). This sequence was found in a woman between 35 and 50 years old with acute or convalescent COVID-19. Source material: peripheral blood. CDR3 coding DNA: TGTGCCAGCAGATATAGCGCAACACTCCCGAGTACGCAGTATTTT. It yields the protein CASRYSATLPSTQYF.